This paragraph reports one TCR beta chain. Its antigen remains unknown. TCRdb's table, derived via immunoSEQ multiplex PCR, lists solely in-frame clones and lacks some. The data show some 100,000 clones, around 89% seen once. These data are taken from a study of T cell responses to AZD1222 COVID-19 vaccine. Study-wide points: The reported proportion of spike-specific TCRs targeting unmutated variant regions was nearly half. Clonal diversity was possibly underestimated, and white British individuals and females predominated among donors. Increases in Spike-specific TCR breadth and depth were seen after two AZD1222 doses.

Trimming took 0 bases from V and 6 from J, leaving 12 bases between them. Germline V CDR1 and CDR2: SEHNR, FQNEAQ (reference sequence). There are 14 residues in the CDR3. The chain combines TRBV7-9 with TRBJ2-7, with D unresolved. Sequenced here: peripheral blood, sampled 28 days after the second AZD1222 dose. The clonotype comes from an adult who received the AZD1222 COVID-19 vaccine. The CDR3 protein is CASSLAIIGSEQYF. The CDR3 DNA sequence: TGTGCCAGCAGCTTAGCTATAATCGGTAGCGAGCAGTACTTC. The full variable domain, rest sourced from reference TRBV7-9 and TRBJ2-7, is DTGVSQNPRHKITKRGQNVTFRCDPISEHNRLYWYRQTLGQGPEFLTYFQNEAQLEKSRLLSDRFSAERPKGSFSTLEIQRTEQGDSAMYLCASSLAIIGSEQYFGPGTRLTVT.